This is a list of T cell receptor beta chains from one sample in a study of cytomegalovirus exposure and HLA in healthy donors. TCRdb's table, derived via immunoSEQ multiplex PCR, lists solely in-frame clones and lacks some. Among approximately 150,000 clones listed, about three quarters were seen once. Sequencing used PBMCs. The receptor set was obtained from a woman in her 40s in good health and CMV-seropositive. Both conserved end residues are part of each CDR3. A D gene is named only where the DNA matches it firmly.

J gene	V gene	D gene	CDR3 protein
TRBJ2-5	TRBV6-1	TRBD2	CASCGGANPRETQYF
TRBJ2-7	TRBV19	TRBD1	CASTAGTAAYEQYF
TRBJ1-2	TRBV7-9	-	CASSPDSFYGYTF
TRBJ1-2	TRBV9	-	CASSVEAENYGYTF
TRBJ1-4	TRBV11-2	-	CASSLAAGLPELFF
TRBJ2-3	TRBV30	TRBD1	CAWSADRGLTDTQYF
TRBJ2-3	TRBV30	TRBD1	CAWGTGGFSDTQYF
TRBJ2-7	TRBV9	TRBD2	CASSEGLAPYEQYF
TRBJ1-2	TRBV28	-	CASRQKGGYTF
TRBJ1-5	TRBV18	-	CASSPDRGPQHF
TRBJ1-4	TRBV6-6	TRBD1	CASSPQGSNEKLFF